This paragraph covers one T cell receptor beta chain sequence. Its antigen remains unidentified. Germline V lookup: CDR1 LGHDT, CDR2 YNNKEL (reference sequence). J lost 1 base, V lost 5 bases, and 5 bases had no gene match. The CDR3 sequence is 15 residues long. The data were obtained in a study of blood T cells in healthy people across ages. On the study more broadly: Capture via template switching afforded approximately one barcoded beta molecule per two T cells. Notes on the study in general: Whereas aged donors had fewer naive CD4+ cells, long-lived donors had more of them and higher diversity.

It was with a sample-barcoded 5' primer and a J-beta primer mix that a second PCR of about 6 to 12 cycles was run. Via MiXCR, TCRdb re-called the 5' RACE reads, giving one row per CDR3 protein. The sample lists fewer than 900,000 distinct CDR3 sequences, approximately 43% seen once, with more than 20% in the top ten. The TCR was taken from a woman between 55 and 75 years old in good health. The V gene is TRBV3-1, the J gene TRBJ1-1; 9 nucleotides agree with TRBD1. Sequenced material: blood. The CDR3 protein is CASSDPGQGNTEAFF. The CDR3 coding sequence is TGTGCCAGCAGCGACCCGGGACAGGGGAACACTGAAGCTTTCTTT.